The 20 T cell receptor beta chains given below trace back to one sample, sequenced in a study of siplizumab effects on memory and regulatory T cells. Here immunoSEQ multiplex PCR was the method, and the copy in TCRdb shows in-frame clones only, minus some. The repertoire includes just over 60,000 clones, 79% of them detected once, and roughly 0.4% sits in the top ten. The source material was memory CD4+ T cells sorted from blood. These TCRs come from a human donor in good health.

V gene TRBV28 combines with J gene TRBJ1-1; D gene uncertain. In germline, CDR1 is MDHEN, CDR2 SYDVKM. V lost 3 bases and J 11 bases, leaving 19 bases between the germline ends. CDR3 length: 14 residues. The CDR3 region is CASSLGVSSGEAFF. The CDR3 nucleotides are TGTGCCAGCAGTTTGGGTGTTAGTAGTGGGGAGGCTTTCTTT. The full variable domain, completed using reference TRBV28 and TRBJ1-1, is DVKVTQSSRYLVKRTGEKVFLECVQDMDHENMFWYRQDPGLGLRLIYFSYDVKMKEKGDIPEGYSVSREKKERFSLILESASTNQTSMYLCASSLGVSSGEAFFGQGTRLTVV.

This clone was seen only a few times. The chain is built from TRBV4-2 and TRBJ1-1; D gene uncertain. Germline values: CDR1 LGHNA, CDR2 YNFKEQ. This CDR3 is built from 14 residues. Trimming removed 0 bases from V and 4 bases from J, with 9 bases in between. Written as DNA, the CDR3 is TGTGCCAGCAGCCAAGAGACCGAAGGCACTGAAGCTTTCTTT. Amino acids: CASSQETEGTEAFF.

This clone was observed a handful of times. The J gene is TRBJ1-6, the V gene TRBV4-3; D is ambiguous. This CDR3 contains 15 residues. Germline-derived CDR1 and CDR2 are LGHNA and YSLEER. The V and J ends lost 0 bases and 5 bases respectively, with 8 bases between them. Written as DNA, the CDR3 is TGCGCCAGCAGCCAAGAACCAGGCGATAATTCACCCCTCCACTTT. It yields the protein CASSQEPGDNSPLHF.

V gene TRBV5-6 combines with J gene TRBJ1-6, with no clear D. Germline CDR1 SGHDT, CDR2 YYEEEE. The germline V and J ends were trimmed by 4 bases and 7 bases, with 9 bases remaining between them. The CDR3 length is 13 residues. Written as DNA, the CDR3 is TGTGCCAGCAGCCCTGGGTTGAATTCACCCCTCCACTTT. Protein product: CASSPGLNSPLHF.

This chain connects TRBV7-2 to TRBJ2-3; D is uncertain. This CDR3 contains 14 residues. Looked up from germline, CDR1 is SGHTA and CDR2 is FQGNSA. Trimming pared 1 base from V and 1 base from J, leaving 6 bases between. This CDR3 reads CASSLGVGTDTQYF. The CDR3, as DNA: TGTGCCAGCAGCTTAGGGGTTGGCACAGATACGCAGTATTTT.

V and J are TRBV5-4 and TRBJ2-3; D remains unclear. CDR1 is SGHNT and CDR2 is YYREEE in the germline V gene (reference sequence). The V and J ends lost 4 bases and 6 bases respectively, with 12 bases between them. This CDR3 is 13 amino acids long. The CDR3: CASSPDLVDTQYF. The DNA of the CDR3 is TGTGCCAGCAGCCCCGACCTCGTGGATACGCAGTATTTT.

CDR3 nucleotides: TGTGCCTGGAGTTATGTCGGGTCACCCCTCCACTTT. Its translation is CAWSYVGSPLHF. V is TRBV30 and J is TRBJ1-6; D is unclear. Trimming cost V 2 bases and J 10 bases, with 9 bases left between them. Germline assignment: CDR1 GTSNPN and CDR2 SVGIG (reference sequence). This CDR3 comprises 12 residues.

The rearrangement joins TRBV2 to TRBJ2-7, with a tentative D call TRBD2 (7 bases). The CDR3 extends over 15 amino acids. The germline V gene has CDR1 SNHLY and CDR2 FYNNEI. V was pared by 3 bases and J by 2 bases, with 14 bases between. The CDR3 sequence is CASSEGRGLTYEQYF. The DNA of the CDR3 is TGTGCCAGCAGTGAGGGGCGGGGGCTCACCTACGAGCAGTACTTC.

The V call is TRBV6-1, the J call TRBJ1-5; D remains unclear. Per germline, CDR1 MNHNS and CDR2 SASEGT. With 4 bases removed from V and 1 base from J, the gap between germline ends came to 11 bases. The CDR3 is 15 residues long. This CDR3 is CASSVDSGSNQPQHF. In DNA form, the CDR3 reads TGTGCCAGCAGTGTAGACTCGGGGAGCAATCAGCCCCAGCATTTT.

This clone was counted once. This rearrangement joins TRBV19 to TRBJ2-3; D might be TRBD1 or TRBD2, each matching 6 bases. V dropped 4 bases and J dropped 5 bases, with 16 bases sitting between them. This CDR3 spans 15 amino acids. Germline-derived CDR1 and CDR2 are LNHDA and SQIVND (reference sequence). CDR3: CASSTGGGRGDTQYF. DNA for the CDR3: TGTGCCAGTAGTACCGGGGGCGGCCGGGGAGATACGCAGTATTTT.

This rearrangement joins TRBV28 to TRBJ1-1, with no clear D. Germline V CDR1 and CDR2: MDHEN, SYDVKM. This CDR3 region has 15 residues. The V and J ends lost 1 base and 0 bases respectively, with 9 bases between them. The CDR3 DNA is TGTGCCAGCAGTTTATTTGGTACGGTGAACACTGAAGCTTTCTTT. This codes for CASSLFGTVNTEAFF.

CDR3: CASSLLGRVSRYEQYF. The CDR3 nucleotides are TGTGCCAGCAGCTTGCTTGGACGGGTCAGCCGCTACGAGCAGTACTTC. This rearrangement joins TRBV5-6 to TRBJ2-7; no firm D call. Germline V lookup: CDR1 SGHDT, CDR2 YYEEEE. Trimming took 1 base from V and 3 from J, leaving 17 bases between them. The CDR3 length is 16 residues.

V gene TRBV7-2 combines with J gene TRBJ2-7; no firm D call. The CDR3 consists of 13 residues. Germline V gives CDR1 SGHTA, CDR2 FQGNSA. Deletions cut 3 bases from V and 2 bases from J, with 8 bases between. CDR3 loop: CASSFGRAYEQYF. The CDR3 DNA is TGTGCCAGCAGCTTTGGACGGGCCTACGAGCAGTACTTC.

The V and J genes are TRBV11-3 and TRBJ2-3; D not resolved. This CDR3 comprises 13 residues. V was clipped by 6 bases and J by 5 bases, with 12 bases between them. Germline V gene lookup returns CDR1 SGHNT and CDR2 YENEEA. CDR3 sequence (DNA): TGTGCCAGCAGTTTCTCCGACCAAGATACGCAGTATTTT. Encoded protein: CASSFSDQDTQYF. Supplemented by reference TRBV11-3 and TRBJ2-3, the full variable domain reads EAGVVQSPRYKIIEKKQPVAFWCNPISGHNTLYWYLQNLGQGPELLIRYENEEAVDDSQLPKDRFSAERLKGVDSTLKIQPAELGDSAVYLCASSFSDQDTQYFGPGTRLTVL.

The chain combines TRBV30 with TRBJ1-1; D unresolved. With 5 bases removed from V and 0 bases from J, the gap between germline ends came to 13 bases. The CDR3 length is 14 residues. CDR1 and CDR2 (germline): GTSNPN, SVGIG (reference sequence). The CDR3 DNA reads TGTGCCTGGGACAACCTCCTGTTGAACACTGAAGCTTTCTTT. Its translation is CAWDNLLLNTEAFF. Variable domain in full (rest from reference TRBV30 and TRBJ1-1): SQTIHQWPATLVQPVGSPLSLECTVEGTSNPNLYWYRQAAGRGLQLLFYSVGIGQISSEVPQNLSASRPQDRQFILSSKKLLLSDSGFYLCAWDNLLLNTEAFFGQGTRLTVV.

This sequence joins TRBV6-5 and TRBJ2-1; TRBD2 aligns across 11 bases. CDR3 length: 14 amino acids. With 6 bases clipped from V and 9 bases from J, the junction kept 7 bases outside the gene matches. Germline CDR1 and CDR2: MNHEY and SVGAGI. CDR3: CASSLSGGAGEQFF. The CDR3 coding sequence is TGTGCCAGCAGCCTTAGCGGGGGGGCCGGTGAGCAGTTCTTC.

CDR3 sequence reads: CASSLTNAGRSTDTQYF. The CDR3, as DNA: TGCGCCAGCAGCCTTACCAATGCAGGGAGAAGCACAGATACGCAGTATTTT. The chain recombines TRBV4-1 with TRBJ2-3; D possibly matches TRBD1 or TRBD2 (5 bases each). Trimming shortened V by 4 bases and J by 0 bases, and 17 bases separated the two germline ends. This CDR3 has 17 amino acids. Germline V gene data show CDR1 as MGHRA and CDR2 as YSYEKL.

The chain couples TRBV7-9 to TRBJ2-7; maybe TRBD2 (7 bases). Germline CDR1 and CDR2: SEHNR and FQNEAQ (reference sequence). V lost 1 base to trimming and J lost 2 bases, with 12 bases between them. This CDR3 is 15 amino acids long. The CDR3 protein is CASSLGGGRPYEQYF. The DNA of the CDR3 is TGTGCCAGCAGCTTAGGCGGGGGCAGACCCTACGAGCAGTACTTC.

Notes on this clone: An end of the junction does not agree with germline; a read error may underlie this. This chain uses TRBV5-1 with TRBJ2-3; no clear D. Per germline, CDR1 SGHRS and CDR2 YFSETQ. The CDR3 is 15 residues long. The CDR3 reads CASTLDGRSTDTQYF. CDR3 coding DNA: TGCGCCAGCACCTTGGACGGACGATCCACAGATACGCAGTATTTT.

This chain connects TRBV6-4 to TRBJ1-2; TRBD1 might be the D (6 bases). Germline CDR1 reads MRHNA; CDR2 reads SNTAGT. Deletions cut 4 bases from V and 4 bases from J, with 10 bases between. The CDR3 consists of 13 residues. This CDR3 is CASSAGQSYGYTF. CDR3 coding DNA: TGTGCCAGCAGTGCCGGACAGAGCTATGGCTACACCTTC.